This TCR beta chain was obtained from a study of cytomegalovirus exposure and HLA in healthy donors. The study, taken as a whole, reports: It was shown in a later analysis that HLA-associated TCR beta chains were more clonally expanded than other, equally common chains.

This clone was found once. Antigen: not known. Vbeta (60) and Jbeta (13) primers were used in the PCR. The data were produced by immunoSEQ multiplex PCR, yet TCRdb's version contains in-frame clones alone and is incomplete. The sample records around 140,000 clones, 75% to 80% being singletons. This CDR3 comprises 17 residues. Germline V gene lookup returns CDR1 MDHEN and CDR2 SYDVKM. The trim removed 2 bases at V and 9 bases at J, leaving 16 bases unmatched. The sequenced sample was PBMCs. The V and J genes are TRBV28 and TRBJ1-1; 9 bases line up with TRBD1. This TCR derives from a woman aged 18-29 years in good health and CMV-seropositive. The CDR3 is CASSLAGTGLKMLKAFF. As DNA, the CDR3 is TGTGCCAGCAGTTTAGCGGGGACAGGGTTGAAGATGTTGAAAGCTTTCTTT.